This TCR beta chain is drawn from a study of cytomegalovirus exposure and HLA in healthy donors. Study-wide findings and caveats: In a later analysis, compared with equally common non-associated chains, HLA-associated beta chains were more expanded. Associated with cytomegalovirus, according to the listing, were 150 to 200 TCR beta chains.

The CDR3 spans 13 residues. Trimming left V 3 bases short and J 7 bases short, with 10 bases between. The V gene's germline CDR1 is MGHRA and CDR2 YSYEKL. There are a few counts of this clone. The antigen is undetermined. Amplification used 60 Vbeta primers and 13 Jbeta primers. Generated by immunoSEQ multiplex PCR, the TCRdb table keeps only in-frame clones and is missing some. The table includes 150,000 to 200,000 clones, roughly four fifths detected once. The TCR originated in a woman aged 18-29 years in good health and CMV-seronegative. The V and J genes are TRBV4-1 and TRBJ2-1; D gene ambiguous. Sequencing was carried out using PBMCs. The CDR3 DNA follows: TGCGCCAGCAGCCATCAATTCAGGAATGAGCAGTTCTTC. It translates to CASSHQFRNEQFF.